A single sample is the source of the 21 T cell receptor beta chains below, sequenced in a study of response to subunit inactivated influenza vaccine (dated by TCRdb to the late 2010s). Library preparation employed RT-PCR. The sequencing machine was an Illumina HiSeq 2500. TCRdb reanalyzed the raw reads on its own, using fastp at Q25 for trimming and MiXCR for clone calling, and kept in-frame beta chains. Under each unique CDR3 protein, matching rows form one entry showing the most common genes and DNA. The sample records about 570,000 distinct CDR3 sequences, about an eighth of which are singletons. 9.5% to 13% of the sample is held by the ten biggest clonotypes. The material sequenced was PBMCs from blood, taken on the day of vaccination. These receptor sequences come from a man aged 45-60 years who received an inactivated influenza vaccine. Donor details come from another sample of the same person, matched by shared clones.

This clonotype was counted at least ten times. This chain connects TRBV27 to TRBJ2-2; D might be TRBD2 (6 bases). The germline CDR1 and CDR2 sequences are MNHEY and SMNVEV (reference sequence). This CDR3 has 14 amino acids. V was clipped by 7 bases and J by 6 bases, with 15 bases between them. CDR3 sequence: CASKQDYRAGELFF. CDR3 coding DNA: TGTGCCAGCAAACAGGACTATAGGGCCGGGGAGCTGTTTTTT.

The gene calls are TRBV6-4 and TRBJ1-1; possible D gene TRBD1, 6 bases. Per the germline V gene, CDR1 is MRHNA and CDR2 is SNTAGT. The V end was cut by 11 bases, the J end by 4 bases, with 20 bases between. There are 14 residues in the CDR3. DNA for the CDR3: TGTGCCTACACGACTCGGGGGCTAAGCACTGAAGCTTTCTTT. Translation gives CAYTTRGLSTEAFF.

The rearrangement joins TRBV7-9 to TRBJ2-2, with unresolved D. Germline CDR1 is SEHNR and CDR2 is FQNEAQ (reference sequence). The CDR3 runs 15 residues. Trimming removed 5 bases at V and 4 bases at J, with 14 bases between. CDR3 sequence: CASSGNLKFTGELFF. CDR3 bases: TGTGCCAGCAGCGGTAATCTAAAGTTCACCGGGGAGCTGTTTTTT.

The sample holds many counts of this clonotype. The gene calls are TRBV18 and TRBJ2-2, with D maybe TRBD2 (6 bases). V lost 5 bases and J lost 6, with 10 bases in between. Per germline, CDR1 KGHSH and CDR2 LQKENI. The CDR3 consists of 13 residues. The CDR3 sequence is CASSGRTAGELFF. In nucleotides, the CDR3 is TGTGCCAGCTCAGGGAGGACGGCCGGGGAGCTGTTTTTT.

This clonotype was counted only a few times. V is TRBV7-3 and J is TRBJ2-3, with 7 positions matching TRBD2. Per germline, CDR1 SGHTA and CDR2 FQGTGA. V gave up 4 bases and J gave up 4 bases; unmatched junction bases: 5. CDR3 length: 14 amino acids. The CDR3 bases are TGTGCCAGCAGCTCTGGACTAGGGGCAGATACGCAGTATTTT. This translates into CASSSGLGADTQYF.

The genes are TRBV7-9 and TRBJ1-2; no firm D call. This CDR3 region has 13 residues. Per the germline V gene, CDR1 is SEHNR and CDR2 is FQNEAQ (reference sequence). V lost 6 bases and J lost 8, with 16 bases in between. CDR3 sequence (DNA): TGTGCCAGCAGTTCGGATCGCTGGGCCGGCTACACCTTC. Encoded protein: CASSSDRWAGYTF.

V and J are TRBV6-5 and TRBJ1-2; the match to TRBD1 covers 11 bases. The germline gives CDR1 MNHEY, CDR2 SVGAGI. The CDR3 runs to 18 residues. After removal of 5 bases from V and 0 bases from J, the junction contained 11 bases not matched to a gene. The DNA of the CDR3 is TGTGCCAGCAGTCACCGGACAGGGGGCGGAGTAGCTAACTATGGCTACACCTTC. This sequence encodes CASSHRTGGGVANYGYTF.

This clonotype has a count of ten or more. This chain links TRBV6-5 with TRBJ2-2; D not resolved. Germline CDR1 and CDR2: MNHEY and SVGAGI. Trimming took off 2 bases at V and 4 bases at J, with 11 bases between the two ends. There are 15 residues in the CDR3. The chain's CDR3 is CASSYGVVGTGELFF. In nucleotides, the CDR3 is TGTGCCAGCAGTTACGGGGTTGTGGGCACCGGGGAGCTGTTTTTT.

The rearrangement uses TRBV11-2 and TRBJ2-3, with D unresolved. The CDR3 loop spans 15 amino acids. Germline V gives CDR1 SGHAT, CDR2 FQNNGV. Trimming pared 0 bases from V and 2 bases from J, leaving 9 bases between. CDR3 region: CASSLDRAATDTQYF. In DNA, the CDR3 is TGTGCCAGCAGCTTAGATCGGGCTGCCACAGATACGCAGTATTTT.

The genes are TRBV4-2 and TRBJ2-1, with 9 bases aligning to TRBD2. The germline V gene has CDR1 LGHNA and CDR2 YNFKEQ. J lost 6 bases, V lost 4 bases, and 7 bases had no gene match. This CDR3 has 15 residues. CDR3 bases: TGTGCCAGCAGCCTCACGATTAGCGGGAGCAATGAGCAGTTCTTC. Translated, it gives CASSLTISGSNEQFF.

The gene calls are TRBV9 and TRBJ2-5; weak D call: TRBD2 (7 bases). The CDR3 sequence is 14 residues long. Trimming pared 9 bases from V and 2 bases from J, leaving 17 bases between. Germline V CDR1 and CDR2: SGDLS, YYNGEE. This CDR3 is CANSWGGPQETQYF. The CDR3 DNA reads as TGTGCCAACAGTTGGGGGGGGCCTCAAGAGACCCAGTACTTC.

Only one count was recorded for this clonotype. This may be a read error: a much more frequent sequence differs by one nucleotide. The chain has TRBV4-2 and TRBJ2-2; D call uncertain. CDR1 and CDR2 from the germline V gene are LGHNA and YNFKEQ. This CDR3 is built from 15 residues. The CDR3, as DNA: TGTGCCATCAGCCAAGATCGGTCATACACTGGGGAGCTGTTTTTT. Amino acid sequence: CAISQDRSYTGELFF.

This chain connects TRBV7-6 to TRBJ2-1; TRBD2 agrees at 13 bases. V shed 2 bases and J 8 bases; nucleotides not matched to a gene: 6. The V gene's germline CDR1 is SGHVS and CDR2 FNYEAQ. The CDR3 is made up of 16 amino acids. The CDR3 sequence is CASSLTGTSGMHEQFF. The DNA for the CDR3 is TGTGCCAGCAGCTTAACCGGGACTAGCGGGATGCATGAGCAGTTCTTC.

The table lists this clonotype with a few counts. The chain combines TRBV5-1 with TRBJ1-2, with 12 positions matching TRBD1. Germline-derived CDR1 and CDR2 are SGHRS and YFSETQ. The CDR3 is 18 residues long. V shed 3 bases and J 4 bases; nucleotides not matched to a gene: 13. CDR3 DNA sequence: TGCGCCAGCAGCTCCGGCTCCGGGACAGGGGGCGTCATCTATGGCTACACCTTC. Translation gives CASSSGSGTGGVIYGYTF.

In its sample, this clonotype was seen many times. V is TRBV28 and J is TRBJ2-3; 10 bases fit TRBD2. The CDR3 totals 15 residues. Per the germline V gene, CDR1 is MDHEN and CDR2 is SYDVKM. Losses at the gene ends were 9 bases for V and 1 base for J; bases not matched to a gene: 7. CDR3 residues: CARSGGAYGTDTQYF. The CDR3 DNA follows: TGTGCCAGAAGCGGGGGGGCCTATGGCACAGATACGCAGTATTTT.

V gene TRBV20-1 combines with J gene TRBJ2-1; possible D gene TRBD1, 6 bases. The CDR3 is 14 residues long. Trimming stripped 3 bases from V and 6 bases from J, with 15 bases between. Germline V gene sequence: CDR1 DFQATT, CDR2 SNEGSKA (reference sequence). In nucleotides, the CDR3 is TGCAGTGCTAGGTGGCTAGCAGGGGCCAATGAGCAGTTCTTC. Amino acids: CSARWLAGANEQFF.

This clonotype was picked up many times. J is TRBJ2-3 and V is TRBV4-2; TRBD2 agrees at 11 bases. V dropped 4 bases and J dropped 4; count of bases not matched to a gene: 13. This CDR3 is 18 amino acids long. Germline CDR1 and CDR2: LGHNA and YNFKEQ. The CDR3 bases are TGTGCCAGCAGCCGACTGTCTAATAGCGGGAGGGCTTCAGATACGCAGTATTTT. Its translation is CASSRLSNSGRASDTQYF.

Only a few counts were recorded for this clonotype. The chain is built from TRBV6-1 and TRBJ1-3, with unresolved D. Trimming took 5 bases from V and 4 from J, leaving 12 bases between them. The CDR3 spans 14 residues. Germline assignment: CDR1 MNHNS and CDR2 SASEGT. CDR3 sequence: CASSPRTEGNTIYF. The CDR3 DNA sequence: TGTGCCAGCAGTCCCCGGACGGAAGGAAACACCATATATTTT.

V is TRBV28 and J is TRBJ2-2; a possible D gene is TRBD2 (6 bases). V was shortened by 11 bases and J by 5 bases, with 18 bases between the two germline ends. The germline V gene has CDR1 MDHEN and CDR2 SYDVKM. This CDR3 contains 14 residues. CDR3 bases: TGTGCCGGGGGGACTGGAGTAGTTACCGGGGAGCTGTTTTTT. Residues: CAGGTGVVTGELFF.

The J gene is TRBJ1-2, the V gene TRBV2; tentative D call: TRBD1 (6 bases). Germline V CDR1 and CDR2: SNHLY, FYNNEI. This CDR3 spans 14 amino acids. Trimming took off 1 base at V and 3 bases at J, with 9 bases between the two ends. The CDR3, as DNA: TGTGCCAGCAGTGAAGGCAGGGGAGACTATGGCTACACCTTC. Translated: CASSEGRGDYGYTF.

The V gene is TRBV7-9, the J gene TRBJ2-5, with TRBD1 identical over 9 bases. Germline V lookup: CDR1 SEHNR, CDR2 FQNEAQ (reference sequence). The CDR3 totals 15 residues. The V gene end was trimmed by 4 bases and the J gene end by 6 bases; junction bases not matched to a gene: 9. Written as DNA, the CDR3 is TGTGCCAGCAGCTACCCGGACAGGGGTTCGCAGACCCAGTACTTC. Translation: CASSYPDRGSQTQYF.